Presented here are 27 T cell receptor beta chains from one specimen sequenced in a study of CD8 T cells in ankylosing spondylitis. One entry per CDR3 protein, called by TCRdb with MiXCR from the 5' RACE reads. The table has 350,000 to 550,000 distinct CDR3 sequences, roughly 26% seen once; the top ten hold 0.85% to 1%. For these TCRs, the target antigens are not known. Study observations and caveats: Characteristic of ankylosing spondylitis blood, it appeared, was a TCR beta motif comprising 7 to 9 highly homologous variants.

Sequencing input: blood, either unsorted or a sorted T cell fraction (not recorded which). The source is a male donor with ankylosing spondylitis.

This clonotype was counted ten times or more. V is TRBV7-9 and J is TRBJ1-2; D is ambiguous. V was trimmed by 1 base and J by 7 bases, leaving 4 bases between them. Germline V gene data show CDR1 as SEHNR and CDR2 as FQNEAQ (reference sequence). This CDR3 region has 11 residues. The CDR3 sequence: CASSLVGGYTF. The CDR3 DNA is TGTGCCAGCAGCTTAGTCGGTGGCTACACCTTC.

There are a few counts of this clonotype. The genes are TRBV20-1 and TRBJ2-1, with unresolved D. This CDR3 has 11 residues. Per the germline V gene, CDR1 is DFQATT and CDR2 is SNEGSKA (reference sequence). The ends were cut back, 2 bases at V and 12 bases at J, with 11 bases in the middle. CDR3 DNA sequence: TGCAGTGCTAGAAGCCCGGTCGGGCAGTTCTTC. This translates into CSARSPVGQFF.

The chain is built from TRBV5-1 and TRBJ2-7; D is uncertain. The germline CDR1 and CDR2 sequences are SGHRS and YFSETQ. V lost 5 bases and J lost 5, with 8 bases in between. There are 11 residues in the CDR3. As DNA, the CDR3 is TGCGCCAGCAGTCGACGGAACGAGCAGTACGTC. Translation gives CASSRRNEQYV.

The genes are TRBV20-1 and TRBJ1-1, with D perhaps TRBD1 (6 bases). The CDR3 totals 14 residues. V lost 5 bases to trimming and J lost 1 base, with 14 bases between them. Germline lookup yields CDR1 DFQATT and CDR2 SNEGSKA (reference sequence). The CDR3 reads CSAGKDSRNTEAFF. CDR3 sequence (DNA): TGCAGTGCTGGAAAGGACAGCCGGAACACTGAAGCTTTCTTT.

The chain links TRBV5-5 to TRBJ2-5; TRBD1 is a possible D gene (5 bases). Trimming took off 4 bases at V and 1 base at J, with 11 bases between the two ends. The CDR3 is 14 residues long. Germline V gene data show CDR1 as SGHKS and CDR2 as YYEKEE (reference sequence). The CDR3 protein is CASSRLDSQETQYF. CDR3 DNA: TGTGCCAGCAGCCGGCTTGACAGCCAAGAGACCCAGTACTTC.

This chain links TRBV19 with TRBJ1-5; D is unclear. Trimming left V 7 bases short and J 1 base short, with 14 bases between. The CDR3 sequence is 15 residues long. Germline V lookup: CDR1 LNHDA, CDR2 SQIVND (reference sequence). The DNA for the CDR3 is TGTGCCAGTATCCCCTGGGCCGGGAGCAATCAGCCCCAGCATTTT. Its protein is CASIPWAGSNQPQHF.

The rearrangement joins TRBV7-8 to TRBJ2-3, with 13 positions matching TRBD2. V shed 5 bases, J shed 5 bases, and the junction held 7 bases outside the gene matches. Per germline, CDR1 SGHVS and CDR2 FQNEAQ. This CDR3 contains 16 residues. CDR3 sequence (DNA): TGTGCCAGCAGCGAGCGGACTAGCGGGAGTGGAGATACGCAGTATTTT. This sequence encodes CASSERTSGSGDTQYF.

This sequence joins TRBV20-1 and TRBJ2-5; D is tentatively TRBD1 or TRBD2 (5 bases each). This CDR3 spans 15 amino acids. The ends were cut back, 1 base at V and 1 base at J, with 13 bases in the middle. CDR1 is DFQATT, CDR2 SNEGSKA, per germline (reference sequence). Here the CDR3 reads CSARADSRGQETQYF. Here the CDR3 DNA reads TGCAGTGCTAGAGCCGACAGTCGGGGCCAAGAGACCCAGTACTTC.

This clonotype was seen only once. This chain links TRBV7-2 with TRBJ2-1, with D possibly being TRBD1 or TRBD2 (5 bases each). The V end was cut by 5 bases, the J end by 0 bases, with 17 bases between. CDR3 length: 17 amino acids. The germline V gene has CDR1 SGHTA and CDR2 FQGNSA. CDR3 DNA: TGTGCCAGCAGCCTCCTGGGGGTCCGGAGCTCCTACAATGAGCAGTTCTTC. This codes for CASSLLGVRSSYNEQFF.

This clonotype turned up a few times. V usage is TRBV11-2 and J usage is TRBJ2-5; TRBD1 agrees at 9 bases. CDR3 size: 16 residues. The V and J ends lost 5 bases and 4 bases, in that order; junction bases with no gene match: 11. CDR1 is SGHAT, CDR2 FQNNGV, per germline. The CDR3 reads CASSLKIGQGRETQYF. CDR3 bases: TGTGCCAGCAGCCTAAAGATCGGACAGGGGCGAGAGACCCAGTACTTC.

The genes are TRBV29-1 and TRBJ2-2, with TRBD1 matching 7 bases. The CDR3 spans 15 residues. V trimming: 6 bases; J trimming: 1 base; junction bases outside the gene matches: 8. CDR1 SQVTM and CDR2 ANQGSEA come from the germline V gene. The CDR3 region has the DNA TGCAGCGTCCCAGGGGGTTTATTGAACACCGGGGAGCTGTTTTTT. Amino acid sequence: CSVPGGLLNTGELFF.

The chain couples TRBV5-5 to TRBJ2-7; a possible D gene is TRBD1 (6 bases). The V end was cut by 2 bases, the J end by 3 bases, with 12 bases between. CDR1 and CDR2 (germline): SGHKS, YYEKEE (reference sequence). The CDR3 extends over 14 amino acids. The CDR3 DNA reads TGTGCCAGCAGCTTCCTAACAGGGATCTACGAGCAGTACGTC. Amino acids: CASSFLTGIYEQYV.

This clonotype was counted between two and nine times. At one end, the junction sequence differs from germline, possibly due to a read error. The chain combines TRBV7-8 with TRBJ2-7; D unclear. The CDR3 has 14 amino acids. Germline V gives CDR1 SGHVS, CDR2 FQNEAQ. The CDR3 DNA follows: TGTGCCAGCAGGTTAGGACCGGTCTCCTACGAGCAGTACTTC. This encodes CASRLGPVSYEQYF.

This clonotype was detected only a few times. The genes are TRBV11-2 and TRBJ1-1; D possibly corresponds to TRBD1 (5 bases). The V gene lost 2 bases and the J gene lost 5 bases, with 12 bases spanning the gap. The V gene's germline CDR1 is SGHAT and CDR2 FQNNGV. The CDR3 loop spans 14 amino acids. The CDR3 here is CASSLQRRDTEAFF. CDR3 coding DNA: TGTGCCAGCAGCTTACAGCGCAGGGATACTGAAGCTTTCTTT.

V is TRBV2 and J is TRBJ1-1; no clear D gene. The CDR3 runs 12 residues. Germline CDR1 and CDR2: SNHLY and FYNNEI. V lost 10 bases, J lost 4 bases, and 13 bases lay in between. In DNA form, the CDR3 reads TGTGCCACCCGGCCCTGGAGCACTGAAGCTTTCTTT. It is translated as CATRPWSTEAFF.

This clonotype was picked up one time. The chain recombines TRBV5-6 with TRBJ2-7; D ambiguous. CDR1 and CDR2 from the germline V gene are SGHDT and YYEEEE. CDR3 length equals 14 residues. Trimming removed 4 bases from V and 3 bases from J, with 14 bases in between. CDR3 residues: CASSKFGRDYEQYF. The CDR3 DNA is TGTGCCAGCAGCAAATTCGGAAGGGACTACGAGCAGTACTTC. Supplemented by reference TRBV5-6 and TRBJ2-7, the full variable domain reads DAGVTQSPTHLIKTRGQQVTLRCSPKSGHDTVSWYQQALGQGPQFIFQYYEEEERQRGNFPDRFSGHQFPNYSSELNVNALLLGDSALYLCASSKFGRDYEQYFGPGTRLTVT.

The chain combines TRBV7-2 with TRBJ2-7; D is unclear. V was trimmed by 1 base and J by 6 bases, leaving 10 bases between them. Germline values: CDR1 SGHTA, CDR2 FQGNSA. This CDR3 is 13 amino acids long. The CDR3 nucleotides are TGTGCCAGCAGCTTAGGCACCACGGTCGAGCAGTACTTC. Its protein product is CASSLGTTVEQYF.

This clonotype was recorded at least ten times. The rearrangement uses TRBV5-1 and TRBJ1-5; D remains unclear. The CDR3 consists of 14 residues. V lost 1 base and J 2 bases, leaving 7 bases between the germline ends. Germline loops: CDR1 SGHRS, CDR2 YFSETQ. CDR3: CASSLLGGNQPQHF. For the CDR3, the DNA is TGCGCCAGCAGCTTGCTTGGGGGCAATCAGCCCCAGCATTTT. The full variable domain, completed using reference TRBV5-1 and TRBJ1-5, is KAGVTQTPRYLIKTRGQQVTLSCSPISGHRSVSWYQQTPGQGLQFLFEYFSETQRNKGNFPGRFSGRQFSNSRSEMNVSTLELGDSALYLCASSLLGGNQPQHFGDGTRLSIL.

This clonotype has only a few counts. The rearrangement links TRBV6-2 or TRBV6-3 to TRBJ2-3; D is possibly TRBD2 (7 bases). The CDR3 loop spans 14 amino acids. Germline V CDR1 and CDR2: MNHEY, SVGEGT. Between the trimmed V and J ends, which lost 10 bases and 5 bases, there was a span of 19 bases. The CDR3 DNA reads TGTGCCACTGCCGACGGGGGGCTGCAAGATACGCAGTATTTT. Protein sequence: CATADGGLQDTQYF.

This chain links TRBV5-5 with TRBJ2-4; 7 nucleotides agree with TRBD1. This CDR3 has 16 residues. Per the germline V gene, CDR1 is SGHKS and CDR2 is YYEKEE (reference sequence). V shed 3 bases, J shed 0 bases, and the junction held 6 bases outside the gene matches. DNA of the CDR3: TGTGCCAGCAGCTCAGGACAGGAGATAGCCAAAAACATTCAGTACTTC. This codes for CASSSGQEIAKNIQYF.

This chain links TRBV3-1 with TRBJ2-2; the D call may be TRBD1 or TRBD2 (5 bases each). Germline-derived CDR1 and CDR2 are LGHDT and YNNKEL (reference sequence). Trimming took 4 bases from V and 4 from J, leaving 13 bases between them. The CDR3 contains 15 residues. CDR3 sequence: CASSLPGRGTGELFF. For the CDR3, the DNA is TGTGCCAGCAGCCTACCGGGACGAGGCACCGGGGAGCTGTTTTTT.

The rearrangement uses TRBV12-3 or TRBV12-4 and TRBJ2-2; the D gene could be TRBD1 or TRBD2 (5 bases each). V lost 3 bases, J lost 1 base, and 12 bases lay in between. The CDR3 covers 16 residues. The CDR3 reads CASSLFGTGNTGELFF. The CDR3, as DNA: TGTGCCAGCAGTTTGTTCGGGACGGGGAACACCGGGGAGCTGTTTTTT.

This clonotype showed up many times. The J gene is TRBJ1-2, the V gene TRBV7-6; 12 nucleotides agree with TRBD1. Germline CDR1 and CDR2: SGHVS and FNYEAQ. The CDR3 has 17 residues. Trimming cost V 6 bases and J 4 bases; bases outside gene matches: 12. The CDR3 DNA sequence: TGTGCCAGCAGTCCCGGGACAGGGGGCTATGTGGGCTATGGCTACACCTTC. Protein: CASSPGTGGYVGYGYTF.

This clonotype was picked up a small number of times. The chain couples TRBV2 to TRBJ2-4, with D perhaps matching TRBD1 (5 bases). The CDR3 is 17 amino acids. Trimming pared 1 base from V and 0 bases from J, leaving 13 bases between. Germline V lookup: CDR1 SNHLY, CDR2 FYNNEI. The CDR3 DNA reads as TGTGCCAGCAGTGAAGAGGGGCGCCGGCTAGCCAAAAACATTCAGTACTTC. It translates to CASSEEGRRLAKNIQYF.

The rearrangement joins TRBV6-1 to TRBJ1-1; 7 bases map to TRBD1. Trimming removed 3 bases from V and 0 bases from J; junction bases left unmatched: 4. The CDR3 has 15 amino acids. Germline CDR1 MNHNS, CDR2 SASEGT. The chain's CDR3 is CASSDVGQMNTEAFF. CDR3 nucleotide sequence: TGTGCCAGCAGTGATGTGGGACAGATGAACACTGAAGCTTTCTTT.

V is TRBV6-5 and J is TRBJ2-2; D remains ambiguous. Germline CDR1 is MNHEY and CDR2 is SVGAGI. Trimming cost V 6 bases and J 6 bases, with 5 bases left between them. The CDR3 runs 11 residues. In nucleotides, the CDR3 is TGTGCCAGCAGCCGCTCCGGGGAGCTGTTTTTT. Protein: CASSRSGELFF.

The rearrangement uses TRBV7-4 and TRBJ1-1; maybe TRBD1 (5 bases). Germline CDR1 SGHVT, CDR2 SQSDAQ. The CDR3 sequence is 16 residues long. The V end was cut by 5 bases, the J end by 10 bases, with 26 bases between. Here the CDR3 reads CASSPRRGTGPQGAFF. CDR3 DNA sequence: TGTGCCAGCAGCCCACGAAGAGGGACCGGGCCTCAGGGAGCTTTCTTT.